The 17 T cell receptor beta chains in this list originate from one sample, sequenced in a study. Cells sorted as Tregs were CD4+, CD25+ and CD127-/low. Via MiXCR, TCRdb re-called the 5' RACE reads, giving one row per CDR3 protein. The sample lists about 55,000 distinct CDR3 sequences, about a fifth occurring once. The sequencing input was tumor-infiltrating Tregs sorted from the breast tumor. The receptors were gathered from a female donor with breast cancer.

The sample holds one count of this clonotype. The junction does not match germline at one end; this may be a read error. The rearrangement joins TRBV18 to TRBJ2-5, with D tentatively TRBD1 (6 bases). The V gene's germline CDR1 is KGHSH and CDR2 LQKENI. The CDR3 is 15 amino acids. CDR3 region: CASAPNQGSSETQYF. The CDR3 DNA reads TGTGCCAGCGCACCGAACCAGGGGTCTTCAGAGACCCAGTACTTC.

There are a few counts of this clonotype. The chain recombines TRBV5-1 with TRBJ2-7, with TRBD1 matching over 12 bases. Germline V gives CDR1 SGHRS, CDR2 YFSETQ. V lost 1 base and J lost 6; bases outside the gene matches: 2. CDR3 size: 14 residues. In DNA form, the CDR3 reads TGCGCCAGCAGCTTGCCGGGACAGGGGGCCGAGCAGTACTTC. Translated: CASSLPGQGAEQYF.

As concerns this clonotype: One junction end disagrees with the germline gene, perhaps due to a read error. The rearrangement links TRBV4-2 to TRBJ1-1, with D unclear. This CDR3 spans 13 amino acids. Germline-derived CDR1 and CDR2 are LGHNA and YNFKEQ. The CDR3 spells CASSQDRRTEVFF. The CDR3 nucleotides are TGTGCCAGCAGCCAAGACAGGCGCACTGAAGTTTTCTTT.

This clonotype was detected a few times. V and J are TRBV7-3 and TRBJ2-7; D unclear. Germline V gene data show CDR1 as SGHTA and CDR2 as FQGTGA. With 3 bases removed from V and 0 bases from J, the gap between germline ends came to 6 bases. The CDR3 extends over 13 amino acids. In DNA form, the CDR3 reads TGTGCCAGCAGCTTGTCGAGCTCCTACGAGCAGTACTTC. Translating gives CASSLSSSYEQYF.

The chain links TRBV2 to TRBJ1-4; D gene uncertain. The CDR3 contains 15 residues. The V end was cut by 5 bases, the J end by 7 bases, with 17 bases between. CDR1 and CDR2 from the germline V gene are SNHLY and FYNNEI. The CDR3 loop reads CASSSREGRGEKLFF. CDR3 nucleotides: TGTGCCAGCAGTTCCCGGGAGGGCCGGGGTGAAAAACTGTTTTTT.

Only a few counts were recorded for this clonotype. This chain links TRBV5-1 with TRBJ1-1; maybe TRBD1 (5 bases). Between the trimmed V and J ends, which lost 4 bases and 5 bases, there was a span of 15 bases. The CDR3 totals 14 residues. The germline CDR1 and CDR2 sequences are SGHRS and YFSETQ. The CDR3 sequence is CASSGGRGGTEAFF. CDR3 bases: TGCGCCAGCAGCGGAGGCCGGGGGGGGACTGAAGCTTTCTTT. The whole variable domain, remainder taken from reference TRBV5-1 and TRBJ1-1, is KAGVTQTPRYLIKTRGQQVTLSCSPISGHRSVSWYQQTPGQGLQFLFEYFSETQRNKGNFPGRFSGRQFSNSRSEMNVSTLELGDSALYLCASSGGRGGTEAFFGQGTRLTVV.

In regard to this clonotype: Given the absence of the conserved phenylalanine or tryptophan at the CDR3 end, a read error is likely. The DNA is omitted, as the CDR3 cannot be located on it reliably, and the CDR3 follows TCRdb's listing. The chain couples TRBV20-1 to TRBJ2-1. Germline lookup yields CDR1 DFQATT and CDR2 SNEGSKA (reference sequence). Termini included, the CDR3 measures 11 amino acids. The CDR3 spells CSALKEGEQCL.

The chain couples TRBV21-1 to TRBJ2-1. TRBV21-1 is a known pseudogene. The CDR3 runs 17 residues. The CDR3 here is CASSKAEPIPSYNEQFF. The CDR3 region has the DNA TGTGCCAGCAGCAAGGCGGAGCCAATCCCCTCCTACAATGAGCAGTTCTTC.

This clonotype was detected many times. The CDR3 sequence: CASRMLGGYGYTF. CDR3 nucleotide sequence: TGTGCCAGCAGAATGCTAGGGGGCTATGGCTACACCTTC. The chain joins TRBV28 to TRBJ1-2, with D tentatively TRBD1 (6 bases). Germline V lookup: CDR1 MDHEN, CDR2 SYDVKM. The CDR3 runs 13 residues. V was clipped by 6 bases and J by 4 bases, with 12 bases between them.

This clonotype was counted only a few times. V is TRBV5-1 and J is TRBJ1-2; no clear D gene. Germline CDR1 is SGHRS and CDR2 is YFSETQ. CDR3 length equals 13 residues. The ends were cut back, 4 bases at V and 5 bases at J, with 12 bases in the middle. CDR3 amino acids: CASSTMDGYGYTF. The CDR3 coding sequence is TGCGCCAGCAGCACTATGGACGGTTATGGCTACACCTTC.

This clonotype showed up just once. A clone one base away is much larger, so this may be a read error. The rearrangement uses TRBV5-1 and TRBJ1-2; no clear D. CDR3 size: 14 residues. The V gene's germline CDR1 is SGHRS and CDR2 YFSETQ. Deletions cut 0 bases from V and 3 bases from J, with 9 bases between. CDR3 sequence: CASSLADCYYGYTF. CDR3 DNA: TGCGCCAGCAGCTTGGCCGACTGCTACTATGGCTACACCTTC.

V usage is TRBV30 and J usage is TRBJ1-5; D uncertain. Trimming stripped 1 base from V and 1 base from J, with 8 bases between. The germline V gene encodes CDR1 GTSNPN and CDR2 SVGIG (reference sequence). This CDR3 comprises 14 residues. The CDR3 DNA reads TGTGCCTGGAGTGATATGAAGAGCAATCAGCCCCAGCATTTT. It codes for CAWSDMKSNQPQHF.

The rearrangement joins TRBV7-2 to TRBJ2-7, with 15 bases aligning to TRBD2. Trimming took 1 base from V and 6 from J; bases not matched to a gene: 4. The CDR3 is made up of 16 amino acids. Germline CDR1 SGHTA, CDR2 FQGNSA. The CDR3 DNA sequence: TGTGCCAGCAGCTTAGGGACTAGCGGGGGGGTTTTCGAGCAGTACTTC. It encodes CASSLGTSGGVFEQYF.

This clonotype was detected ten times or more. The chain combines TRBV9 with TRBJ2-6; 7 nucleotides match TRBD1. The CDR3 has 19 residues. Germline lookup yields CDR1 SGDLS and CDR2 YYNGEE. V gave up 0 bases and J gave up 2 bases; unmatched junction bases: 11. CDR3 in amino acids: CASSVGPLYRGTGANVLTF. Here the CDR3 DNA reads TGTGCCAGCAGCGTAGGACCCTTATACAGGGGAACTGGGGCCAACGTCCTGACTTTC. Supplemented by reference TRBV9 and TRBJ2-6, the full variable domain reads DSGVTQTPKHLITATGQRVTLRCSPRSGDLSVYWYQQSLDQGLQFLIQYYNGEERAKGNILERFSAQQFPDLHSELNLSSLELGDSALYFCASSVGPLYRGTGANVLTFGAGSRLTVL.

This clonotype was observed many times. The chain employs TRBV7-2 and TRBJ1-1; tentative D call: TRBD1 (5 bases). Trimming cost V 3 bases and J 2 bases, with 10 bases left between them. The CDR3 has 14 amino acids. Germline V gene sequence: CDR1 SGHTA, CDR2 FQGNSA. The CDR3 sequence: CASSFWGTNTEAFF. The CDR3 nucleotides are TGTGCCAGCAGCTTCTGGGGCACAAACACTGAAGCTTTCTTT.

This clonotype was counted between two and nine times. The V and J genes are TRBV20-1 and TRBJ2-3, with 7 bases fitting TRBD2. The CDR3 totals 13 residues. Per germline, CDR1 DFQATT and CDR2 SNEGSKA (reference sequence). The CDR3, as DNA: TGCAGCGGGCGGGAGTTTTGGACAGATACGCAGTATTTT. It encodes CSGREFWTDTQYF.

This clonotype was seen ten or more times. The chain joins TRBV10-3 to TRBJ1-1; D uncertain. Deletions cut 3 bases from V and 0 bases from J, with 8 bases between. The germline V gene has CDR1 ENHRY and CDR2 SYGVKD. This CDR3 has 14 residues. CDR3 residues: CAISDMVMNTEAFF. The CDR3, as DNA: TGTGCCATCAGTGATATGGTCATGAACACTGAAGCTTTCTTT.